These 13 T cell receptor beta chains share one sample of origin, sequenced in a study of shared clonotypes between healthy human individuals. Generated by immunoSEQ multiplex PCR, the TCRdb table keeps only in-frame clones and is missing some. Among around 700,000 clones listed, 74% were seen once. Sequenced input: memory CD4+ T cells sorted from blood. The subset here: CD45RA-negative fraction. Receptor source: a young woman in good health.

The rearrangement links TRBV7-3 to TRBJ2-5; D is ambiguous. V was shortened by 5 bases and J by 5 bases, with 9 bases between the two germline ends. CDR3 length: 12 residues. From germline, CDR1 is SGHTA and CDR2 FQGTGA. CDR3 region: CASSPQVETQYF. In DNA, the CDR3 is TGTGCCAGCAGCCCTCAGGTGGAGACCCAGTACTTC.

The genes are TRBV10-1 and TRBJ2-7; no reliable D call. Trimming removed 5 bases from V and 0 bases from J, with 8 bases in between. CDR1 is WNHNN and CDR2 is SYGVQD in the germline V gene (reference sequence). The CDR3 sequence is 13 residues long. CDR3 nucleotides: TGCGCCAGCAGTTTAGATCTCTCCTACGAGCAGTACTTC. This sequence encodes CASSLDLSYEQYF.

The chain is built from TRBV7-9 and TRBJ2-5, with D tentatively TRBD2 (7 bases). The CDR3 has 14 amino acids. Germline CDR1 reads SEHNR; CDR2 reads FQNEAQ (reference sequence). Trimming took off 4 bases at V and 9 bases at J, with 18 bases between the two ends. CDR3 in DNA: TGTGCCAGCAGCTCCGGGGGGCCTCGGGGGGCCCAGTACTTC. Translating gives CASSSGGPRGAQYF.

J is TRBJ2-3 and V is TRBV7-2; D remains unclear. This CDR3 is 14 amino acids long. V lost 2 bases and J lost 2, with 8 bases in between. Germline CDR1 and CDR2: SGHTA and FQGNSA. The CDR3: CASSLQLDTDTQYF. In DNA, the CDR3 is TGTGCCAGCAGCTTACAGTTAGACACAGATACGCAGTATTTT. The full variable domain, completed using reference TRBV7-2 and TRBJ2-3, is GAGVSQSPSNKVTEKGKDVELRCDPISGHTALYWYRQSLGQGLEFLIYFQGNSAPDKSGLPSDRFSAERTGGSVSTLTIQRTQQEDSAVYLCASSLQLDTDTQYFGPGTRLTVL.

This clone has just a few counts. This rearrangement joins TRBV5-1 to TRBJ2-1, with TRBD2 matching over 9 bases. Germline V gene sequence: CDR1 SGHRS, CDR2 YFSETQ. The CDR3 totals 15 residues. V gave up 4 bases and J gave up 4 bases; unmatched junction bases: 6. The CDR3 sequence is CASSQASGDYNEQFF. As DNA, the CDR3 is TGCGCCAGCAGCCAGGCTAGCGGGGATTACAATGAGCAGTTCTTC.

The chain combines TRBV12-5 with TRBJ2-1; the D is unclear. The CDR3 contains 13 residues. V dropped 6 bases and J dropped 6 bases, with 12 bases sitting between them. CDR1 and CDR2 (germline): LGHNT, FRNRAP. CDR3 sequence (DNA): TGTGCTAGTGGCACAATCGACGGCAATGAGCAGTTCTTC. Its translation: CASGTIDGNEQFF.

This chain connects TRBV7-6 to TRBJ2-5; TRBD2 is a possible D gene (6 bases). Trimming left V 4 bases short and J 5 bases short, with 11 bases between. There are 13 residues in the CDR3. Germline assignment: CDR1 SGHVS and CDR2 FNYEAQ. The CDR3 sequence is CASSSGVRETQYF. The DNA of the CDR3 is TGTGCCAGCAGCTCGGGAGTTAGGGAGACCCAGTACTTC.

The chain has TRBV2 and TRBJ2-3; possible D gene TRBD1, 5 bases. V lost 5 bases and J lost 0, with 12 bases in between. There are 15 residues in the CDR3. Germline loops: CDR1 SNHLY, CDR2 FYNNEI. The CDR3 nucleotides read TGTGCCAGCAGTAGGGGTAGTGGGAGCACAGATACGCAGTATTTT. Its translation: CASSRGSGSTDTQYF.

The rearrangement links TRBV7-9 to TRBJ2-1, with D uncertain. CDR3 size: 15 residues. The V gene's germline CDR1 is SEHNR and CDR2 FQNEAQ (reference sequence). The V end lost 0 bases, the J end lost 3 bases, and 9 bases lay between the germline ends. The CDR3 nucleotides read TGTGCCAGCAGCTTAGCCGGAACTATCTACAATGAGCAGTTCTTC. As protein: CASSLAGTIYNEQFF.

The V and J genes are TRBV5-1 and TRBJ1-1; 7 nucleotides align to TRBD1. The CDR3 is 20 amino acids. Germline V gene data show CDR1 as SGHRS and CDR2 as YFSETQ. Trimming removed 4 bases from V and 0 bases from J; junction bases left unmatched: 21. The CDR3 DNA sequence: TGCGCCAGCAGCCCGGTTGGGAGGGGACAGAGCAGAAGAGTGAACACTGAAGCTTTCTTT. This sequence encodes CASSPVGRGQSRRVNTEAFF.

About this clone itself: A single base separates this from a much larger clone, so it may be a read error. The same CDR3 also results from other DNA sequences found in this sample. The rearrangement joins TRBV9 to TRBJ2-2; perhaps TRBD1 as D (6 bases). CDR3 length equals 13 residues. V was cut by 1 base and J by 5 bases, with 6 bases left in between. CDR1 and CDR2 (germline): SGDLS, YYNGEE. In nucleotides, the CDR3 is TGTGCCAGCAGCGTACAGGGGACCGGGGAGCTGTTTTTT. Its translation is CASSVQGTGELFF. The variable domain in full, with the rest retrieved from reference TRBV9 and TRBJ2-2, is DSGVTQTPKHLITATGQRVTLRCSPRSGDLSVYWYQQSLDQGLQFLIQYYNGEERAKGNILERFSAQQFPDLHSELNLSSLELGDSALYFCASSVQGTGELFFGEGSRLTVL.

This sequence joins TRBV5-1 and TRBJ1-4; the match to TRBD1 covers 7 bases. CDR3 length: 14 residues. Germline trimming cut 4 bases from V and 7 bases from J; bases unmatched to any gene: 7. From germline, CDR1 is SGHRS and CDR2 YFSETQ. The CDR3 sequence is CASSATTGVEKLFF. CDR3 DNA: TGCGCCAGCAGCGCCACAACAGGGGTTGAAAAACTGTTTTTT.

In this sample, this clone turned up many times. The chain combines TRBV2 with TRBJ2-7; TRBD1 or TRBD2 may be the D gene (5 bases each). The CDR3 runs to 18 residues. Trimming left V 4 bases short and J 3 bases short, with 25 bases between. Germline-derived CDR1 and CDR2 are SNHLY and FYNNEI. For the CDR3, the DNA is TGTGCCAGCAGTGGAGGGTCTACCGACAGTAGCTTCATCTACGAGCAGTACTTC. This gives the protein CASSGGSTDSSFIYEQYF.